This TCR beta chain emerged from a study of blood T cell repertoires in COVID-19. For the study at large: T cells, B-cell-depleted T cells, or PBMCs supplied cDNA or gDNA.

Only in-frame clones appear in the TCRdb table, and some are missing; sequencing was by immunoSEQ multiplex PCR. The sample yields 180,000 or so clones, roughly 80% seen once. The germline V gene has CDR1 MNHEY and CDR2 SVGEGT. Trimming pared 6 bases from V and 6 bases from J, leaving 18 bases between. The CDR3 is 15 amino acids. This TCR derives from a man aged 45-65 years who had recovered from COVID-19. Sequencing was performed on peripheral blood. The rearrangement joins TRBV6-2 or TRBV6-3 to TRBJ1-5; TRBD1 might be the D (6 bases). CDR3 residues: CASSHQMTGFQPQHF. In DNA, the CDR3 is TGTGCCAGCAGCCACCAAATGACAGGATTTCAGCCCCAGCATTTT.